Listed below are T cell receptor beta chains from one sample, sequenced in a study of cytomegalovirus exposure and HLA in healthy donors. The assay was immunoSEQ multiplex PCR, and TCRdb's table has in-frame clones only and misses some. The data show roughly 200,000 clones, 86% seen once. Specimen: PBMCs. These receptors were taken from a woman younger than 45 in good health and CMV-seronegative. Both conserved end residues are part of each CDR3. D genes are given only for firm matches. Clone size is shown for a subset of rows, as once, few, many or a class of expanded clone.

clone_size	d_call	v_call	j_call	cdr3_aa	cdr3_nt
NA	NA	TRBV6-1	TRBJ2-2	CASSPPDSGELFF	TGTGCCAGCAGTCCCCCCGACTCCGGGGAGCTGTTTTTT
NA	TRBD1	TRBV7-8	TRBJ1-1	CASSLGAPGQGEAFF	TGTGCCAGCAGCTTAGGTGCCCCGGGACAGGGAGAAGCTTTCTTT
NA	NA	TRBV7-9	TRBJ1-5	CASSPGAQPQHF	TGTGCCAGCAGCCCTGGGGCTCAGCCCCAGCATTTT
NA	TRBD1	TRBV11-2	TRBJ1-4	CASSWNRGNEKLFF	TGTGCCAGCAGCTGGAACAGGGGCAATGAAAAACTGTTTTTT
NA	NA	TRBV6-1	TRBJ1-1	CASRTYRASPTEAFF	TGTGCCAGCAGGACCTACAGAGCTAGCCCCACTGAAGCTTTCTTT
once	TRBD2	TRBV27	TRBJ2-7	CASSLDPREVQYF	TGTGCCAGCAGTTTGGACCCCCGGGAGGTGCAGTACTTC
NA	TRBD1	TRBV18	TRBJ2-7	CASSPGLGTAAYEQYF	TGTGCCAGCTCACCGGGGTTGGGGACAGCAGCCTACGAGCAGTACTTC
NA	NA	TRBV28	TRBJ2-3	CASSFTGVQGDTQYF	TGTGCCAGCAGTTTCACGGGGGTTCAGGGAGATACGCAGTATTTT
NA	NA	TRBV11-2	TRBJ1-1	CASSLSLNTEAFF	TGTGCCAGCAGCCTATCATTGAACACTGAAGCTTTCTTT
NA	TRBD1	TRBV5-8	TRBJ2-7	CASSLGQGQQYF	TGTGCCAGCAGCTTGGGACAGGGACAGCAGTACTTC
NA	NA	TRBV10-3	TRBJ2-7	CAIRFGEGTYEQYF	NA
NA	NA	TRBV7-3	TRBJ2-3	CSSTPGVFGDTQYF	TGTTCCAGCACCCCCGGGGTTTTCGGAGATACGCAGTATTTT
NA	NA	TRBV29-1	TRBJ2-5	CSVDVGAGETQYF	TGCAGCGTTGACGTGGGGGCAGGAGAGACCCAGTACTTC
NA	NA	TRBV25-1	TRBJ2-3	CASSEAGDTQYF	TGTGCCAGCAGTGAAGCGGGTGATACGCAGTATTTT
NA	NA	TRBV27	TRBJ1-2	CASSFLGTRNGYTF	TGTGCCAGCAGTTTCCTCGGGACACGAAATGGCTACACCTTC
NA	TRBD1	TRBV7-9	TRBJ1-1	CASSEWDRMNTGAFF	TGTGCCAGCAGCGAATGGGACAGAATGAACACTGGAGCTTTCTTT
NA	TRBD2	TRBV9	TRBJ2-1	CASSVGLAGELYNEQFF	TGTGCCAGCAGCGTCGGACTAGCGGGGGAACTGTACAATGAGCAGTTCTTC
NA	TRBD1	TRBV7-9	TRBJ1-2	CASSFAGTGERGYTF	TGTGCCAGCAGCTTCGCCGGGACAGGGGAACGAGGCTACACCTTC
NA	NA	TRBV27	TRBJ2-7	CASSSGFHEQYF	TGTGCCAGCAGTTCAGGGTTCCACGAGCAGTACTTC
few	TRBD1	TRBV6-5	TRBJ2-1	CASSEDRGSYNEQFF	TGTGCCAGCAGCGAGGACAGGGGATCCTACAATGAGCAGTTCTTC
NA	TRBD2	TRBV2	TRBJ2-5	CASSEDRASGVKTQYF	TGTGCCAGCAGTGAAGATAGGGCTAGCGGGGTAAAGACCCAGTACTTC
NA	TRBD2	TRBV11-2	TRBJ2-1	CASSSMRGRAGVMHEQFF	TGTGCCAGCAGCTCAATGAGGGGTCGGGCGGGGGTTATGCATGAGCAGTTCTTC
NA	NA	TRBV14	TRBJ1-1	CASSPFVNTEAFF	TGTGCCAGCAGCCCCTTCGTTAATACTGAAGCTTTCTTT
NA	TRBD1	TRBV7-3	TRBJ1-1	CASSSGTAYSTEAFF	TGTGCCAGCAGCTCAGGGACAGCCTACTCTACTGAAGCTTTCTTT
NA	TRBD1	TRBV5-4	TRBJ2-7	CASSPEVRGPEQYF	TGTGCCAGCAGCCCCGAGGTCAGGGGGCCCGAGCAGTACTTC
NA	TRBD2	TRBV7-7	TRBJ2-5	CASSLSGTSGRWQETQYF	TGTGCTAGCAGCTTGTCCGGGACTAGCGGGAGGTGGCAAGAGACCCAGTACTTC
NA	NA	TRBV4-1	TRBJ2-3	CASSPTDTGTDTQYF	TGCGCCAGCAGCCCGACAGACACAGGCACAGATACGCAGTATTTT
NA	NA	TRBV6-1	TRBJ2-7	CASSELPESSYEQYF	TGTGCCAGCAGTGAATTGCCCGAGAGCTCCTACGAGCAGTACTTC
NA	TRBD1	TRBV27	TRBJ2-7	CASSLGQGLYEQYF	TGTGCCAGCAGTTTGGGACAGGGGTTATACGAGCAGTACTTC
few	NA	TRBV28	TRBJ2-2	CASSFTSLNTGELFF	TGTGCCAGCAGTTTTACGAGTTTGAACACCGGGGAGCTGTTTTTT
NA	NA	TRBV18	TRBJ2-3	CASSLRDFTDTQYF	TGTGCCAGCTCTCTCAGGGACTTCACAGATACGCAGTATTTT
NA	NA	TRBV5-1	TRBJ2-5	CASSPIPGETQYF	TGCGCCAGCAGTCCCATTCCGGGGGAGACCCAATACTTC
NA	TRBD2	TRBV5-5	TRBJ2-7	CASSFRFPSGRDYEQYF	TGTGCCAGCAGCTTTCGGTTCCCAAGCGGGAGGGACTACGAGCAGTACTTC
NA	TRBD1	TRBV28	TRBJ1-3	CASTSGGRGNTIYF	TGTGCCAGCACCTCAGGGGGGCGCGGAAACACCATATATTTT
NA	TRBD2	TRBV27	TRBJ2-3	CASSLSGLAGNTQYF	TGTGCCAGCAGTTTATCGGGACTAGCGGGAAATACGCAGTATTTT
NA	TRBD1	TRBV5-5	TRBJ2-5	CASSNTRWTGGFQETQYF	TGTGCCAGCAGCAACACCAGATGGACAGGGGGATTCCAAGAGACCCAGTACTTC
NA	NA	TRBV2	TRBJ2-7	CASSGSGGRGYEQYF	TGTGCCAGCAGTGGATCAGGGGGGCGCGGGTACGAGCAGTACTTC
NA	TRBD1	TRBV5-1	TRBJ1-1	CASSAGQGAIFTEAFF	TGCGCCAGCAGCGCCGGACAGGGGGCGATCTTCACTGAAGCTTTCTTT
NA	TRBD1	TRBV5-8	TRBJ1-1	CASSPFYGTGGENTEAFF	TGTGCCAGCAGCCCCTTTTATGGGACAGGGGGCGAGAACACTGAAGCTTTCTTT
NA	NA	TRBV6-1	TRBJ2-1	CASSEGERQQFF	TGTGCCAGCAGTGAAGGAGAGCGGCAGCAGTTCTTC
NA	NA	TRBV27	TRBJ1-2	CASSLGAGARFYGYTF	TGTGCCAGCAGTCTGGGCGCAGGTGCCCGTTTCTATGGCTACACCTTC
NA	TRBD2	TRBV2	TRBJ2-7	CASSPSAGGHYEQYF	TGTGCCAGCAGTCCGTCAGCGGGGGGCCACTACGAGCAGTACTTC
NA	TRBD2	TRBV7-8	TRBJ2-1	CASSLAVGLAGAGNEQFF	TGTGCCAGCAGCTTAGCTGTGGGACTAGCGGGAGCGGGTAATGAGCAGTTCTTC
NA	NA	TRBV5-1	TRBJ2-5	CASSPAGAPGTQYF	TGCGCCAGCAGCCCGGCGGGGGCCCCCGGGACCCAGTACTTC
NA	TRBD1	TRBV11-1	TRBJ2-7	CASSLKGQSYEQYF	TGTGCCAGCAGCTTAAAGGGACAGTCCTACGAGCAGTACTTC
NA	TRBD1	TRBV19	TRBJ2-7	CASSTWTGSLDEQYF	TGTGCCAGTAGTACCTGGACAGGGAGCCTGGACGAGCAGTACTTC
NA	NA	TRBV28	TRBJ1-2	CASRAGDYGYTF	TGTGCCAGCCGGGCGGGCGACTATGGCTACACCTTC
NA	TRBD1	TRBV27	TRBJ2-7	CASALGQGKSSYEQYF	TGTGCCAGCGCATTAGGACAGGGGAAAAGCTCCTACGAGCAGTACTTC
NA	TRBD1	TRBV2	TRBJ2-1	CASSEFVTGEFREWVVSYNEQFF	TGTGCCAGCAGTGAATTCGTGACAGGGGAATTCAGGGAATGGGTGGTGTCCTACAATGAGCAGTTCTTC
NA	NA	TRBV4-1	TRBJ1-2	CASSQVGRNRALGGYTF	TGCGCCAGCAGCCAAGTGGGACGGAACAGGGCCCTCGGAGGCTACACCTTC
NA	NA	TRBV11-1	TRBJ2-7	CASSLGAGSGEQYF	TGTGCCAGCAGCTTAGGGGCAGGGTCAGGCGAGCAGTACTTC
NA	NA	TRBV5-8	TRBJ2-6	CASSPPGPSGANVLTF	TGTGCCAGCAGCCCGCCCGGTCCCTCTGGGGCCAACGTCCTGACTTTC
NA	NA	TRBV11-2	TRBJ1-2	CASSRLQTGGYTF	TGTGCCAGCAGCCGGTTGCAGACAGGCGGCTACACCTTC
NA	TRBD2	TRBV9	TRBJ2-1	CASSPHKVAGSNEQFF	TGTGCCAGCAGCCCTCATAAGGTAGCGGGATCCAATGAGCAGTTCTTC
NA	NA	TRBV6-4	TRBJ1-1	CASSDSKQGDTEAFF	TGTGCCAGCAGTGACTCAAAACAAGGGGACACTGAAGCTTTCTTT
NA	NA	TRBV7-9	TRBJ2-1	CASSVQGNEQFF	TGTGCCAGCAGCGTACAGGGCAATGAGCAGTTCTTC
once	TRBD1	TRBV7-9	TRBJ2-3	CASSWPGQGADTQYF	TGTGCCAGCAGCTGGCCGGGACAGGGAGCAGATACGCAGTATTTT
NA	TRBD2	TRBV30	TRBJ2-1	CAWTTSGLYNEQFF	TGTGCCTGGACGACTAGCGGACTATACAATGAGCAGTTCTTC
NA	TRBD1	TRBV11-3	TRBJ2-2	CASSLGTGVNTGELFF	TGTGCCAGCAGCCTAGGGACAGGGGTGAACACCGGGGAGCTGTTTTTT